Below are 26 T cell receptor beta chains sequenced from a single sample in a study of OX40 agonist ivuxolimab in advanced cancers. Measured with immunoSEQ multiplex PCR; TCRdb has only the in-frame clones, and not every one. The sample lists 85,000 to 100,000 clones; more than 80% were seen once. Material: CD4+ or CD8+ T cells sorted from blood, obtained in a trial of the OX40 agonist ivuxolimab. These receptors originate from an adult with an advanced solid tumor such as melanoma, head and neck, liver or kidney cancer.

The CDR3 loop is CAISTGMGATNEKLFF. DNA for the CDR3: TGTGCCATCAGCACGGGGATGGGGGCAACTAATGAAAAACTGTTTTTT. The chain combines TRBV10-3 with TRBJ1-4, with D possibly being TRBD1 (5 bases). V dropped 6 bases and J dropped 0 bases, with 14 bases sitting between them. The CDR3 has 16 residues. Germline V lookup: CDR1 ENHRY, CDR2 SYGVKD.

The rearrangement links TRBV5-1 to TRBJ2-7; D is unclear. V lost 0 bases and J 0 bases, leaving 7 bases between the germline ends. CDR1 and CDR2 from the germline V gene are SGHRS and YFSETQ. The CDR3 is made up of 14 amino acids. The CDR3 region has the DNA TGCGCCAGCAGCTTGGGTCAGACCTCCTACGAGCAGTACTTC. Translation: CASSLGQTSYEQYF.

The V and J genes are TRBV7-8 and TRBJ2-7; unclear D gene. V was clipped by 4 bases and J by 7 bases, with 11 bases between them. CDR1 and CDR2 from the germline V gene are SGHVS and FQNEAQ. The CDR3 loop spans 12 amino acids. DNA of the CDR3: TGTGCCAGCAGCTCCGGGCTAACGGAGCAGTACTTC. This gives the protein CASSSGLTEQYF.

The chain's CDR3 is CASSFLARQETQYF. The CDR3 DNA reads as TGTGCCAGCAGCTTTTTGGCCCGCCAAGAGACCCAGTACTTC. V is TRBV7-9 and J is TRBJ2-5; D unclear. Germline V gene data show CDR1 as SEHNR and CDR2 as FQNEAQ (reference sequence). V was cut by 3 bases and J by 1 base, with 9 bases left in between. The CDR3 totals 14 residues.

DNA for the CDR3: TGTGCCAGCAGTGATTTCATGAACACTGAAGCTTTCTTT. It encodes CASSDFMNTEAFF. This sequence joins TRBV2 and TRBJ1-1, with D uncertain. Germline V CDR1 and CDR2: SNHLY, FYNNEI. Deletions cut 3 bases from V and 0 bases from J, with 5 bases between. This CDR3 has 13 amino acids.

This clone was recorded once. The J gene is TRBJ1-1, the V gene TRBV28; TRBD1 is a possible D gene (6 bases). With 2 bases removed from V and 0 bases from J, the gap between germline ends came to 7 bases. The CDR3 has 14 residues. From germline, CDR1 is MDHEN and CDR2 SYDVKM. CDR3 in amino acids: CASSLGQMNTEAFF. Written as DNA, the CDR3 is TGTGCCAGCAGTTTAGGACAGATGAACACTGAAGCTTTCTTT.

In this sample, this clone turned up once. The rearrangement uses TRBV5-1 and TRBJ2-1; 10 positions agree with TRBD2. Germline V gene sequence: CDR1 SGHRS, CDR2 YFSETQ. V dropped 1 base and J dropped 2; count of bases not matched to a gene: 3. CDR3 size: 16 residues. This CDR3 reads CASSLIAGGPYNEQFF. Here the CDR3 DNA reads TGCGCCAGCAGCTTGATAGCGGGGGGCCCCTACAATGAGCAGTTCTTC.

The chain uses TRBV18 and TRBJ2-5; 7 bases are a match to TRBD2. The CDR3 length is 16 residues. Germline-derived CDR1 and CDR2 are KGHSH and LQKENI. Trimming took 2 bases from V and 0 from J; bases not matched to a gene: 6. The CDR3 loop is CASSPWGGSYQETQYF. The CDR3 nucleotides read TGTGCCAGCTCACCATGGGGGGGGTCGTACCAAGAGACCCAGTACTTC.

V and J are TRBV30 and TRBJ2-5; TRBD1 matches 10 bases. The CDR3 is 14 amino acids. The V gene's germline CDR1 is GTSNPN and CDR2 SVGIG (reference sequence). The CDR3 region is CGLGQGFSPETQYF. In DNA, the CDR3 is TGTGGTTTGGGACAGGGGTTCAGTCCAGAGACCCAGTACTTC.

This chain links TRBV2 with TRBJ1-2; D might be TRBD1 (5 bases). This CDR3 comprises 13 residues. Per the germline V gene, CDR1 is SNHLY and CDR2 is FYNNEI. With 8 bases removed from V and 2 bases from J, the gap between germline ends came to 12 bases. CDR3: CASGGQGNYGYTF. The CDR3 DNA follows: TGTGCCAGCGGAGGCCAGGGAAACTATGGCTACACCTTC.

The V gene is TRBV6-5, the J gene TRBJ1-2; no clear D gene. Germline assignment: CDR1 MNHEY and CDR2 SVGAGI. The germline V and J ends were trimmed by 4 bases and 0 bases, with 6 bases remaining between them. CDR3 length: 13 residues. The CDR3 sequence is CASSSAPNYGYTF. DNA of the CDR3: TGTGCCAGCAGTTCCGCACCTAACTATGGCTACACCTTC.

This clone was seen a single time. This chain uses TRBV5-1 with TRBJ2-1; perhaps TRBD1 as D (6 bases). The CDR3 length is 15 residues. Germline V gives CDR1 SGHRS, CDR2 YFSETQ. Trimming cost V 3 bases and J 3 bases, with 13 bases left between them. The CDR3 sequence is CASSSGQTYYNEQFF. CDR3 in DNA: TGCGCCAGCAGCTCCGGACAGACATACTACAATGAGCAGTTCTTC.

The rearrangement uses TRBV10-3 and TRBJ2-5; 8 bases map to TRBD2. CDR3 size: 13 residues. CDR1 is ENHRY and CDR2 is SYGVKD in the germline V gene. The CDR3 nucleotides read TGTGTCTCGACTAGCGCCTTCCAAGAGACCCAGTACTTC. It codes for CVSTSAFQETQYF.

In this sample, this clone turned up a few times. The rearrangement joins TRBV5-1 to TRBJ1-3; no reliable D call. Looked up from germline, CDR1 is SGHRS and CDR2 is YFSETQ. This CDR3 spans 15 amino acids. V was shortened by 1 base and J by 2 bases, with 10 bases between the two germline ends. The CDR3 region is CASSLNSAPGNTIYF. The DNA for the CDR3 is TGCGCCAGCAGCTTGAACTCCGCGCCTGGAAACACCATATATTTT.

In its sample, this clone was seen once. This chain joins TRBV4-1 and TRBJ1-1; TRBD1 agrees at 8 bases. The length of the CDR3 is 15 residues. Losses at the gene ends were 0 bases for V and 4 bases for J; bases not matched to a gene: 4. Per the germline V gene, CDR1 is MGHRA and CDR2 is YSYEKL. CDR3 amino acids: CASSQDRGLGTEAFF. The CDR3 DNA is TGCGCCAGCAGCCAAGACAGGGGGCTGGGCACTGAAGCTTTCTTT.

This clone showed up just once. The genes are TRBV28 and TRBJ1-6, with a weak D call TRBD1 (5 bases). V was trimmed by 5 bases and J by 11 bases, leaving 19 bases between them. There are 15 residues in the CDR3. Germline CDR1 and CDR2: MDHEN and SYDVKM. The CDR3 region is CASSGASRGYTPLHF. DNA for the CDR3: TGTGCCAGCAGTGGGGCTTCTCGAGGGTATACACCCCTCCACTTT.

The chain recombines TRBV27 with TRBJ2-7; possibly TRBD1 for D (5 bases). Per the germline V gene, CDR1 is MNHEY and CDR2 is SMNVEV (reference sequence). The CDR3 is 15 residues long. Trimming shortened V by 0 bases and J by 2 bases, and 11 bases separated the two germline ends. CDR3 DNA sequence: TGTGCCAGCAGTTTATCAGGGCTGGGGCCCTACGAGCAGTACTTC. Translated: CASSLSGLGPYEQYF.

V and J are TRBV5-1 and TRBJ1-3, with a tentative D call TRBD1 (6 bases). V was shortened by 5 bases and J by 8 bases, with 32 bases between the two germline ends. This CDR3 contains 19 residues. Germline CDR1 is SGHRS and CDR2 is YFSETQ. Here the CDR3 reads CASSLGGDRGRLRGDTIYF. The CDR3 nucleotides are TGCGCCAGCAGTCTGGGTGGAGACAGAGGAAGATTGAGGGGGGACACCATATATTTT.

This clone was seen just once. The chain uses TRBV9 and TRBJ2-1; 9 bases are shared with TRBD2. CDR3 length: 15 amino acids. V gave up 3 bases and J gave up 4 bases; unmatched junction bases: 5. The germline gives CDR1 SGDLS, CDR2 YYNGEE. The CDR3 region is CASSGLTSGYNEQFF. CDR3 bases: TGTGCCAGCAGCGGATTGACTAGCGGATACAATGAGCAGTTCTTC.

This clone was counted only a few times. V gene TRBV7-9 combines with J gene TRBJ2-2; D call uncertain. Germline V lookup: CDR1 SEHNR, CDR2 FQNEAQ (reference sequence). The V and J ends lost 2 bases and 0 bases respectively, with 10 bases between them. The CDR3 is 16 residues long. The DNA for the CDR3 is TGTGCCAGCAGCTTAACGTACGGACCGAACACCGGGGAGCTGTTTTTT. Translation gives CASSLTYGPNTGELFF.

The CDR3 sequence is CASSPSRGRGYTF. CDR3 DNA: TGTGCCAGCAGCCCAAGCAGGGGTCGGGGCTACACCTTC. The chain joins TRBV7-2 to TRBJ1-2; D may be TRBD1 (6 bases). Germline V gives CDR1 SGHTA, CDR2 FQGNSA. V was clipped by 5 bases and J by 8 bases, with 15 bases between them. This CDR3 is built from 13 residues.

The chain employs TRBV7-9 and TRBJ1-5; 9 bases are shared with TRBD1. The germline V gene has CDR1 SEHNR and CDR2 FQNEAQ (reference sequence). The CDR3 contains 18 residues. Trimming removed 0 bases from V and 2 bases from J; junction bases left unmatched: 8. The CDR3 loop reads CASSLAPPRTGGNQPQHF. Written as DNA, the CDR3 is TGTGCCAGCAGCTTAGCGCCCCCGAGGACAGGGGGCAATCAGCCCCAGCATTTT.

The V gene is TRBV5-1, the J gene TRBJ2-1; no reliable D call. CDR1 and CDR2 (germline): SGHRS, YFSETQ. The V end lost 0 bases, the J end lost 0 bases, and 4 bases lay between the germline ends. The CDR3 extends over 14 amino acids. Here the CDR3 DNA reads TGCGCCAGCAGCTTGGACAGCTCCTACAATGAGCAGTTCTTC. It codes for CASSLDSSYNEQFF.

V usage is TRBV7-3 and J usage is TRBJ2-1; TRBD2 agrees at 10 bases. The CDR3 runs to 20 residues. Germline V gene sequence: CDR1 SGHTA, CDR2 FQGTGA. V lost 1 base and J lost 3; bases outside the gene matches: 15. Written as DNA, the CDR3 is TGTGCCAGCAGCTTAAGGAGGGGCGGGACTAGCGCATTCATCTACAATGAGCAGTTCTTC. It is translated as CASSLRRGGTSAFIYNEQFF.

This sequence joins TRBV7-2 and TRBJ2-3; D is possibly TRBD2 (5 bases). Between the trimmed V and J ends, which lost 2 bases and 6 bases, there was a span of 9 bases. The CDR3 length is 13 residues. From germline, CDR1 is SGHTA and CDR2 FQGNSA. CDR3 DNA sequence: TGTGCCAGCAGCTTAAGGACTGAGGATACGCAGTATTTT. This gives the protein CASSLRTEDTQYF.

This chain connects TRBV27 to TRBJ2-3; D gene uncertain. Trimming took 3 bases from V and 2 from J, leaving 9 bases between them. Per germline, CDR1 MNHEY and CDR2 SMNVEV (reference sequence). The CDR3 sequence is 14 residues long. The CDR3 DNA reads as TGTGCCAGCAGTTTTGGGCGGTTCACAGATACGCAGTATTTT. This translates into CASSFGRFTDTQYF.